This record concerns one TCR beta chain sequence. The data derive from a study of blood T cell repertoires in COVID-19. Profiling relied on immunoSEQ multiplex PCR, and the TCRdb table lists in-frame clones only, not all of them. The sample yields about 180,000 clones, approximately 89% seen once. Trimming shortened V by 0 bases and J by 5 bases, and 11 bases separated the two germline ends. Per the germline V gene, CDR1 is SGHRS and CDR2 is YFSETQ. The CDR3 has 14 amino acids. The TCR originated in a middle-aged woman with acute COVID-19. V gene TRBV5-1 combines with J gene TRBJ2-5, with a possible D match to TRBD1 (5 bases). The sequenced sample was PBMCs or T cells enriched from blood (not recorded which). CDR3 amino acids: CASSLGAGSETQYF. CDR3 in DNA: TGCGCCAGCAGCTTGGGGGCAGGGTCCGAGACCCAGTACTTC.